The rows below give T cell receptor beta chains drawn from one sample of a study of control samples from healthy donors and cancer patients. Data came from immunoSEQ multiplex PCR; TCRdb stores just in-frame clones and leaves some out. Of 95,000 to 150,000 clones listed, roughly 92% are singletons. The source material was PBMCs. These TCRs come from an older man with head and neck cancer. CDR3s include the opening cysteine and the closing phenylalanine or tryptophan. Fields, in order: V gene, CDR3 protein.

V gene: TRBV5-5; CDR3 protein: CASSLFYASGGETQYF
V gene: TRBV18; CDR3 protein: CASSSGQVATNEKLFF
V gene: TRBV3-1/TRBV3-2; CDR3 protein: CASSPLGTGAYGYTF
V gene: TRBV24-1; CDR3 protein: CATSDRGGSTDTQYF
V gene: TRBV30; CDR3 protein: CAWSGGGETQYF
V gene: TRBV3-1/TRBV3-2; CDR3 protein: CASSQVGTGVFGYTF
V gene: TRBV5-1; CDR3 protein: CASSPGQPNQPQHF
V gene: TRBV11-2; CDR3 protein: CASSLGESGVVFF
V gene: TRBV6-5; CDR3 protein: CASRTDRGPSYGYTF
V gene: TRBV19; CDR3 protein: CASSDRERYGYTF
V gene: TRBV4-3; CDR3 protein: CASSLGRETQYF
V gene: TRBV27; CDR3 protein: CASLSSRNSYEQYF
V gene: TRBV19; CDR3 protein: CASSIGYGYTF
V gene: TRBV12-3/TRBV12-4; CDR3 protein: CASSFYNEQFF
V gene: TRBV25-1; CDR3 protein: CASSEFVGTAPQF
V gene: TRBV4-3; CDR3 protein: CASSQSPGPASQTQYF
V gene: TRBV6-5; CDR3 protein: CASSYGGFGGYTF
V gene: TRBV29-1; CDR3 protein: CSVGQSIWVDEQYF
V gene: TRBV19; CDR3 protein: CASSAPSYEQYF
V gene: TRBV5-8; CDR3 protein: CASSKGRREDGYTF
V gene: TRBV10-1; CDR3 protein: CASSDGTYEQYF
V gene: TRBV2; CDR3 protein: CASSSNSLHQPQHF
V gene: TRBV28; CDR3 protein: CASSPPGQVTYSNQPQHF
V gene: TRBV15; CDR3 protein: CATSRERMSWTGVFF
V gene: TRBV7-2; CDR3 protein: CASSLRQGESTEAFF
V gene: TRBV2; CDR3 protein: CGVGATLYEQYF
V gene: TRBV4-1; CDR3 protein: CASSQDTGQGEYYGYTF
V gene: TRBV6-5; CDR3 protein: CASRGGLAAEQFF